A selection of T cell receptor beta chains follows, all from one sample in a study of identical twins. MiXCR, applied by TCRdb to the 5' RACE reads, yields one record per CDR3 protein. The table records about 460,000 distinct CDR3 sequences, approximately 14% of them present only once. The sample was also linked to a second study, of yellow fever vaccine responses in identical twins.

Sequenced material: CD4+ T cells sorted from blood. The receptors originated from a woman aged 18 to 35 in good health. Both conserved end residues are part of each CDR3. The D gene is left open where the match is weak. The size field is filled for only some rows; it gives once, few, many or a size class.

V gene	J gene	CDR3 length	clone size	D gene	CDR3 DNA	CDR3 protein
TRBV28	TRBJ2-1	14	many	TRBD2	TGTGCCAGCGCGACTAGCGGGGGGTACAATGAGCAGTTCTTC	CASATSGGYNEQFF
TRBV20-1	TRBJ2-3	16	many	TRBD1	TGCAGTGCGATAGATATCGACAGGGCTTCGGGAGATACGCAGTATTTT	CSAIDIDRASGDTQYF
TRBV3-1	TRBJ2-3	13	.	.	TGTGCCAGCAGACGCGAAGGGTCAGATACGCAGTATTTT	CASRREGSDTQYF
TRBV12-5	TRBJ2-1	16	few	TRBD1	TGTGCTAGTGGTTTGGAGATAGGGACAGGGCACAATGAGCAGTTCTTC	CASGLEIGTGHNEQFF
TRBV10-3	TRBJ2-1	14	few	.	TGTGCCATCAGTGGCGGGACGGGGAACGTGGAGCAGTTCTTC	CAISGGTGNVEQFF
TRBV24-1	TRBJ2-1	17	.	.	TGTGCCACCAGTGATGGCCATGGGGGCGCCTCCTACAATGAGCAGTTCTTC	CATSDGHGGASYNEQFF
TRBV20-1	TRBJ2-1	10	many	.	TGCAGTGCTGGACTTTTGCCGCAGTTCTTC	CSAGLLPQFF
TRBV20-1	TRBJ1-5	15	.	.	TGCAGTGCTAGGGAAGATCAGGGTAGCAATCGGCCCCAGCATTTT	CSAREDQGSNRPQHF
TRBV25-1	TRBJ2-7	15	.	TRBD2	TGTGCCAGCAGTGATGGGACTAGCGGGAGCTGGGAGCAGTACTTC	CASSDGTSGSWEQYF
TRBV3-1	TRBJ2-7	16	many	TRBD1	TGTGCCAGCAGCCAAGAGTTTGGGGACAGCGCCTACGAGCAGTACTTC	CASSQEFGDSAYEQYF
TRBV6-5	TRBJ2-1	17	.	TRBD2	TGTGCCAGCAGTTACTCGGGACTAGCGGGAGAGCGCTATGAGCAGTTCTTC	CASSYSGLAGERYEQFF
TRBV28	TRBJ1-2	15	.	TRBD1	TGTGCCAGCAGTCCGAATGGGGACAGGGAATCAGGCTACACCTTC	CASSPNGDRESGYTF
TRBV20-1	TRBJ2-3	16	many	TRBD2	TGCAGTGCTAGAGATGATCTAGCGGGAGTTAAGGATACGCAGTATTTT	CSARDDLAGVKDTQYF
TRBV5-1	TRBJ2-1	13	many	.	TGCGCCAGCAGCTTGTCCTGGTTGAATGAGCAGTTCTTC	CASSLSWLNEQFF
TRBV2	TRBJ2-5	12	few	.	TGTGCCAGCAGTATAACGGAAGAGTCCCAGTACTTC	CASSITEESQYF
TRBV6-1	TRBJ2-3	16	few	TRBD2	TGTGCCAGCAGTGGGAGGACTAGCGGGAGAGCAGATACGCAGTATTTT	CASSGRTSGRADTQYF
TRBV20-1	TRBJ1-2	10	few	.	TGCAGTGCGGAAGAGGATGGCTACACCTTC	CSAEEDGYTF
TRBV25-1	TRBJ2-7	16	few	TRBD2	TGTGCCAGCAGTGGAAGACTAGCGGGGGGGAATTACGAGCAGTACTTC	CASSGRLAGGNYEQYF
TRBV20-1	TRBJ2-4	16	.	TRBD1	TGCAGTGCCAACAGGGGCCGCGAAGGAGCCAAAAACATTCAGTACTTC	CSANRGREGAKNIQYF
TRBV5-1	TRBJ2-5	15	.	.	TGCGCCAGCAGCTTCATCAGTACCCCGAAGGAGACCCAGTACTTC	CASSFISTPKETQYF
TRBV12-3/TRBV12-4	TRBJ2-6	15	few	.	TGTGCCAGCAGTTTCAGGGGAACTGGGGCCAACGTCCTGACTTTC	CASSFRGTGANVLTF
TRBV12-3/TRBV12-4	TRBJ2-7	12	.	.	TGTGCCAGCTCCCAGGGGGGGATAGAGCAGTACTTC	CASSQGGIEQYF
TRBV15	TRBJ1-6	15	few	.	TGTGCCACCAGCAGAGAAGGACAGCTTAATTCACCCCTCCACTTT	CATSREGQLNSPLHF
TRBV11-2	TRBJ2-3	15	.	TRBD2	TGTGCCAGCAGCTTTACTAGCGGGGGCATAGATACGCAGTATTTT	CASSFTSGGIDTQYF
TRBV24-1	TRBJ2-5	13	.	TRBD2	TGTGCCACCAGCAGTCCTAGCGGGGAGACCCAGTACTTC	CATSSPSGETQYF
TRBV6-1	TRBJ2-1	15	few	TRBD2	TGTGCCAGCAGACTCACTAGCGGGAGTGGCAATGAGCAGTTCTTC	CASRLTSGSGNEQFF
TRBV11-2	TRBJ2-3	15	.	.	TGTGCCAGCAGCCTACGACCATACAGCACAGATACGCAGTATTTT	CASSLRPYSTDTQYF
TRBV3-1	TRBJ1-5	14	few	.	TGTGCCAGCAGCCAAGAAGGGATTTATCAGCCCCAGCATTTT	CASSQEGIYQPQHF
TRBV4-3	TRBJ2-2	13	few	.	TGCGCCAGCAGCCAAGGTCAGGGCGGGGAGCTGTTTTTT	CASSQGQGGELFF
TRBV15	TRBJ2-3	17	few	TRBD1	TGTGCCACCAGCAGAGATAGGGGGCAGGGGGCTGCAGATACGCAGTATTTT	CATSRDRGQGAADTQYF
TRBV5-1	TRBJ2-2	15	few	.	TGCGCCAGCAGCTTTGCAGGCGGAGTCACCGGGGAGCTGTTTTTT	CASSFAGGVTGELFF
TRBV28	TRBJ2-7	16	few	TRBD1	TGTGCCAGCAGTTTCAAGCCCGGGACAGCAGTATACGAGCAGTACTTC	CASSFKPGTAVYEQYF
TRBV11-2	TRBJ2-7	19	.	TRBD1	TGTGCCAGCAGCCCGGCTGGGTGGACAGGGGAACTATCCTCCTACGAGCAGTACTTC	CASSPAGWTGELSSYEQYF
TRBV7-2	TRBJ2-3	17	.	TRBD2	TGTGCCAGCAGCTCCGGTCCGCGGGGAGGGCTCCCAGATACGCAGTATTTT	CASSSGPRGGLPDTQYF
TRBV11-1	TRBJ2-2	19	few	TRBD1	TGTGCCAGCAGCTTAGCCCGACAGGGGGCTTCCCGGAACACCGGGGAGCTGTTTTTT	CASSLARQGASRNTGELFF
TRBV6-1	TRBJ1-2	12	.	.	TGTGCCAGCAGTGAAGGGACATATGGCTACACCTTC	CASSEGTYGYTF
TRBV6-5	TRBJ2-7	12	.	.	TGTGCCAGCAGTGTGGCGGGCAACGAGCAGTACTTC	CASSVAGNEQYF
TRBV7-2	TRBJ2-3	15	few	.	TGTGCCAGCACTTCGGACAGAGCACGCACAGATACGCAGTATTTT	CASTSDRARTDTQYF
TRBV29-1	TRBJ2-1	15	few	TRBD2	TGCAGCTCCAAGAGAATTAGCGGGAGCGACAATGAGCAGTTCTTC	CSSKRISGSDNEQFF
TRBV27	TRBJ2-3	16	few	TRBD2	TGTGCCAGCAGTCCTCAAGCGGGAGGTTGGACAGATACGCAGTATTTT	CASSPQAGGWTDTQYF
TRBV7-2	TRBJ2-5	17	.	TRBD2	TGTGCCAGCAGCGCCGAAGGACTAGCGGGAGTGTGGGAGACCCAGTACTTC	CASSAEGLAGVWETQYF
TRBV20-1	TRBJ1-2	13	.	.	TGCAGTGCTAGGGGCAACCCTGACTATGGCTACACCTTC	CSARGNPDYGYTF
TRBV7-2	TRBJ1-2	14	.	.	TGTGCCAGCAAAGCGTCAGGGAAAAACTATGGCTACACCTTC	CASKASGKNYGYTF
TRBV20-1	TRBJ2-4	14	.	TRBD2	TGCAGTGCTCGTCACCGGGACTACCAAAACATTCAGTACTTC	CSARHRDYQNIQYF
TRBV4-3	TRBJ2-7	18	.	TRBD2	TGCGCCAGCAGCCAAGTTGTGGCGGGAGGCGCCGATTCCTACGAGCAGTACTTC	CASSQVVAGGADSYEQYF
TRBV29-1	TRBJ2-7	11	few	.	TGCAGGTCCCAGGGGGGCTACGAGCAGTACTTC	CRSQGGYEQYF
TRBV5-5	TRBJ2-1	13	few	.	TGTGCCAGCAGCTTCGGGACGTTTGGGGAGCAGTTCTTC	CASSFGTFGEQFF
TRBV7-9	TRBJ1-6	12	.	.	TGTGCCAGCAGCCCACAGAATTCACCCCTCCACTTT	CASSPQNSPLHF